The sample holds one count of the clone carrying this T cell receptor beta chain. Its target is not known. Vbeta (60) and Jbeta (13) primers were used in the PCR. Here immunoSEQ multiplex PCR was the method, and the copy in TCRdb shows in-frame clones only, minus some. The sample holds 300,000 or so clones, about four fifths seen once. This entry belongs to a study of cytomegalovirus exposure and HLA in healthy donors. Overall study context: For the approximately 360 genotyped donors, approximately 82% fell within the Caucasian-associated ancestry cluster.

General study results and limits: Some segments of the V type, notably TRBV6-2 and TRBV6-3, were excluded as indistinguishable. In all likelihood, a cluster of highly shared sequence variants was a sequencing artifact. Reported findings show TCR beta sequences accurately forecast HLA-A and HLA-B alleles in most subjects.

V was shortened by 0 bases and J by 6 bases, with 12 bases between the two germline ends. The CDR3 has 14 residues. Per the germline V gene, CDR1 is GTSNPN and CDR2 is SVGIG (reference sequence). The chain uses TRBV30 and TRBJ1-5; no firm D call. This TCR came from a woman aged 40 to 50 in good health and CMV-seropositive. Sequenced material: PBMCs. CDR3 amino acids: CAWSVRGRIQPQHF. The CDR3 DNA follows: TGTGCCTGGAGTGTACGGGGAAGGATTCAGCCCCAGCATTTT.